Given below is one T cell receptor beta chain in context. The junction departs from germline at one end; a sequencing error may be responsible. The data were taken from a study of T cells in Graves' hyperthyroidism and ophthalmopathy. The CDR3 spans 13 residues. Germline CDR1 and CDR2: ENHRY and SYGVKD. Amplified TCR beta CDR3 regions came from RNA transcripts. HTBI primers were employed in a first-round RT-PCR of the TCR CDR3. From the multiplex PCR reads, TCRdb called clonotypes with MiXCR, one entry per CDR3 protein. The sample has roughly 840,000 distinct CDR3 sequences; 35% to 45% are singletons. The rearrangement links TRBV10-3 to TRBJ1-2, with D unclear. This sequence originates from a man aged 18-30 years with Graves' hyperthyroidism. The material sequenced was blood. The CDR3: CASSEGTSYGYTF. In DNA form, the CDR3 reads TGTGCCAGCAGTGAAGGCACCTCCTATGGCTACACCTTC.